Listed below are T cell receptor beta chains from one sample, sequenced in a study of blood T cells in healthy people across ages. Each CDR3 protein gets one entry after TCRdb re-called the 5' RACE reads with MiXCR. The sample gives some 1.4 million distinct CDR3 sequences, approximately 42% of which show up once; 7.9% is in the top ten. The specimen was blood. Receptors originate from a woman between 18 and 30 years old in good health. Both conserved end residues are part of each CDR3.

TRBV5-1,CASSLAGDSGFPDEQYF
TRBV24-1,CATRSRGYHNEQFF
TRBV5-1,CASSLEVAGRYEQFF
TRBV6-6,CASKGLYGYTF
TRBV28,CASSSSGQGNSPLHF
TRBV3-1,CASSQAGHEQFF
TRBV29-1,CSVGGDRQAFF
TRBV5-1,CASSLAGEITDTQYF
TRBV20-1,CSARNRGLNYGYTF
TRBV20-1,CSARGRFWEALAGVTVKNEQFF
TRBV7-9,CASSLATARGHRGYTF
TRBV7-9,CASSPWAGGANTGELFF
TRBV20-1,CSAPRSGVREQFF
TRBV12-3/TRBV12-4,CASRSSDVQYF
TRBV6-5,CASSYSAGGPSGANVLTF
TRBV29-1,CSGGIGNYGYTF
TRBV3-1,CASSPDSIMSNQPQHF
TRBV20-1,CSLGTPVYEQYF
TRBV20-1,CSARPPGYTF
TRBV6-1,CASRLAGTPAEAFF
TRBV6-5,CASAGYNEQFF
TRBV7-9,CASGYRDTQYF
TRBV9,CASSGGSGPPYNEQFF
TRBV6-5,CASSYSGQQEAFF
TRBV6-1,CASSASRVKSSYNSPLHF
TRBV10-3,CAISALGDSNYGYTF
TRBV2,CASSVHYRQGNYEQYF
TRBV4-1,CASSQESLGRSSTNEKLFF
TRBV3-1,CASNYRGSTDTQYF
TRBV4-1,CASSPALAGGSKNIQYF
TRBV11-1,CASSLGVARLDEQYF
TRBV27,CASSWTSGRGELFF
TRBV7-3,CASSSRQGRGYTDTQYF
TRBV5-1,CASSPVGGPNEQFF
TRBV7-9,CASSFSPAEAFF
TRBV29-1,CSHTSYNEQFF
TRBV27,CASSTGAYNSPLHF
TRBV3-1,CASSQDRTSGRAAEFF
TRBV10-3,CAASESAHYEQYF
TRBV7-2,CASSLKSSGLAGLPSYEQYF
TRBV5-1,CASSFQGQQETQYF
TRBV2,CASSEGLASGSTDTQYF
TRBV13,CASSLARTSPGEFF
TRBV4-1,CASSQDPASWETQYF
TRBV9,CASSSSGAASYEQYF
TRBV6-5,CASSSNMGEQYF
TRBV29-1,CSAWTGSLIDEQFF
TRBV29-1,CSARGGREYGANVLTF
TRBV7-9,CASSPLSGLPQHF
TRBV12-3/TRBV12-4,CASSLTTSNQPQHF
TRBV5-1,CASSLRTSGAGGELFF
TRBV12-5,CASGLVLAEGAYNEQFF